This TCR beta chain was recovered during a study of blood T cell repertoires in COVID-19. V lost 2 bases, J lost 4 bases, and 4 bases stayed unmatched. Germline assignment: CDR1 LNHNV and CDR2 YYDKDF (reference sequence). This CDR3 is 14 amino acids long. Participants were aged about 18 to 90 years, lived in over 20 US areas, and enrolled virtually. Each participant's cohort was designated according to participant-reported clinical history. Clones were sequenced by immunoSEQ multiplex PCR, and TCRdb holds only the in-frame ones, with some missing. This sample has approximately 220,000 clones, with around 85% found just once.

The sequencing sample was made of PBMCs or T cells enriched from blood (not recorded which). The TCR comes from a middle-aged woman with acute COVID-19. The J gene is TRBJ1-1, the V gene TRBV15; the match to TRBD1 covers 7 bases. The CDR3 loop reads CATSRYRGSTEAFF. The CDR3 bases are TGTGCCACCAGCAGATACAGGGGAAGCACTGAAGCTTTCTTT.